This T cell receptor beta chain was identified in a study of blood T cell repertoires in COVID-19. Study at large: PBMCs, B-cell-depleted T cells, or T cells provided the cDNA or gDNA that made up the material.

This CDR3 has 14 residues. Trimming cost V 3 bases and J 5 bases, with 13 bases left between them. The germline V gene has CDR1 LNHDA and CDR2 SQIVND (reference sequence). This table comes from immunoSEQ multiplex PCR, and its TCRdb copy is limited to in-frame clones, with some not included. In the table there are some 110,000 clones, about 88% of which are singletons. This sequence originates from a human donor in a cohort sampled during active COVID-19. Specimen: peripheral blood. This rearrangement joins TRBV19 to TRBJ1-1; D is perhaps TRBD1 (5 bases). The CDR3 loop is CASSMEGSGTEAFF. DNA of the CDR3: TGTGCCAGTAGTATGGAGGGGTCGGGGACTGAAGCTTTCTTT.